The T cell receptor (beta chain) described here comes from a study of cytomegalovirus exposure and HLA in healthy donors. Study-wide results and limits: Many donors carried some public TCRs, although rarity characterized most TCR sequences. CMV antigen specificity was confirmed in vitro for a few CMV-associated chains.

Here immunoSEQ multiplex PCR was the method, and the copy in TCRdb shows in-frame clones only, minus some. The top ten hold roughly 2.2% of the sample, which has some 99,000 clones, 88% seen once. As for this clone: Antigen: not known.

The CDR3 consists of 14 residues. Trimming left V 0 bases short and J 3 bases short, with 11 bases between. CDR1 is GTSNPN and CDR2 is SVGIG in the germline V gene (reference sequence). This sequence joins TRBV30 and TRBJ2-5, with D tentatively TRBD2 (5 bases). What was sequenced was PBMCs. The TCR comes from a woman under 30 in good health and CMV-seronegative. This CDR3 is CAWSVLRDEETQYF. CDR3 bases: TGTGCCTGGAGTGTCTTGAGGGATGAAGAGACCCAGTACTTC.